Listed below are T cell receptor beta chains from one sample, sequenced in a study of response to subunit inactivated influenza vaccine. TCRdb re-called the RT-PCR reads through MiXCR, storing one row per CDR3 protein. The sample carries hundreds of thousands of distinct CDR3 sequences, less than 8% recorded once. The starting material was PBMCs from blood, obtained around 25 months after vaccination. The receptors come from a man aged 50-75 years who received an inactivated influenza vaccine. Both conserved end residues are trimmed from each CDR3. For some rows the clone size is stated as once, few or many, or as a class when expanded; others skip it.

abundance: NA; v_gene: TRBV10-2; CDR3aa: ATWEGAVYGYT
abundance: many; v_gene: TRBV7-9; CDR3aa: ASSRSLSTDTQY
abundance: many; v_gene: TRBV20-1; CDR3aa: SAPRTRSRQETQY
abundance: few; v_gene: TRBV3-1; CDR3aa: ASSQDSSGRYNEQF
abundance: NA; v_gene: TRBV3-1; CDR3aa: ASSRLFVDRERNEQY
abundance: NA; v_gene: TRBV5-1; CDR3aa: ATRPEVSGNTIY
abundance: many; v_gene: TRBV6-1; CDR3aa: ASRLAGVGETQY
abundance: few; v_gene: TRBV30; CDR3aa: AWSDRRGSPLH
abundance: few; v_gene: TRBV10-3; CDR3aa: AISEYQDGNTIY
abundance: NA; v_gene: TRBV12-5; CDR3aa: ASGLVPLGMGEANTGELF
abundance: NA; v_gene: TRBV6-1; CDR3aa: ASSHRGLAGAVAGELF
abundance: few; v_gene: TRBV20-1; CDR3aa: SAQTVRGTDTQY
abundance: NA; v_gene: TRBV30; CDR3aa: AWSLDNLEAF
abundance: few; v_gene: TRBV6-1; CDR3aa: ASSEARDTEAF
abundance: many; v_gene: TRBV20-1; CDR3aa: SARDHKAGSTEAF
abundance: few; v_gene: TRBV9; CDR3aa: ASSVAGQEDTQY
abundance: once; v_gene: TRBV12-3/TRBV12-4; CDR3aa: ASSPSGTSFNEQF
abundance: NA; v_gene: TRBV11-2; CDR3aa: ASSPGTGQYEQY
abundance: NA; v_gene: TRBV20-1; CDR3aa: SPSADRWEQY
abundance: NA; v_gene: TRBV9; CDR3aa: ASSEDAQGRYNSPLH
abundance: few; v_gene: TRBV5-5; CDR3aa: ASSTGTVNYGYT
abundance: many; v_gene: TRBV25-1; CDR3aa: ASSEGGEQF
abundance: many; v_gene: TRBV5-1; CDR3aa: ASSLTPTDTQY
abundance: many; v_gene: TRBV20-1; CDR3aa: SARVGDRPNQPQH
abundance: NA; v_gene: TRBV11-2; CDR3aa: ASSLDGSGMGADTQY
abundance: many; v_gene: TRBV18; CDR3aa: ASSLRTGATSGTQY
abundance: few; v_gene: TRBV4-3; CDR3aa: ASRRRLAGGVGTDTQY
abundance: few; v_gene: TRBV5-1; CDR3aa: ASSPPTSGSLGTGELF
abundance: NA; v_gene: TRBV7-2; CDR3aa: ASTSGRSTETQY
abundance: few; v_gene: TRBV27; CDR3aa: ASSLFPSSYEQY
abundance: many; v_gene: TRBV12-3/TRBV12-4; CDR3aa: ASSLRTQETQY
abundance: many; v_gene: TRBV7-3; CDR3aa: ASSLGSGGELF
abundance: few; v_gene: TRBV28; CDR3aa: ASTPGIGELF
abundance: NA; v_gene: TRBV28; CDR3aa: ASSPIGGRETQY
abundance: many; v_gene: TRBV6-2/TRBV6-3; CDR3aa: ASNDGSSGNTIY
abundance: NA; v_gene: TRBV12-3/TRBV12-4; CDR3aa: ASSLFVGTGGRSTNYGYT
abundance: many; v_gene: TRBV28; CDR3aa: ASSGYQNTEAF
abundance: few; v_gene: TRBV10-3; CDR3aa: AISPTSGIPETQY
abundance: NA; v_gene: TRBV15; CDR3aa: ATSRDRDYEQY
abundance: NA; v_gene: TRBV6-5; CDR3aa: ASSYGPPGGAYNEQF
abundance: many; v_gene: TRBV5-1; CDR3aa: ASSPGTGSNYGYT
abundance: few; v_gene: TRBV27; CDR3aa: ASSLFQSSTEAF
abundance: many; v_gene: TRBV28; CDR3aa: ASNAGQANQPQH